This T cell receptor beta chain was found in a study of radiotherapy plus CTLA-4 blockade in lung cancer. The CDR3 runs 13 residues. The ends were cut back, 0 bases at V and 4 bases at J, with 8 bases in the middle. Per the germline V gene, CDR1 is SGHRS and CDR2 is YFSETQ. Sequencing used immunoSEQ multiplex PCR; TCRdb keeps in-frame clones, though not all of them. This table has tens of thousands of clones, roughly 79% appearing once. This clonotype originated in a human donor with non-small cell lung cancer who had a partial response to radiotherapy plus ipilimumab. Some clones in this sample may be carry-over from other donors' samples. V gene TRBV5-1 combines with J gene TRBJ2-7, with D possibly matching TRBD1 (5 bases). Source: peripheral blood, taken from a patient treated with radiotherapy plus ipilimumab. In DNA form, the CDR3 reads TGCGCCAGCAGCTTGGGGACAAAATACGAGCAGTACTTC. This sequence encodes CASSLGTKYEQYF.